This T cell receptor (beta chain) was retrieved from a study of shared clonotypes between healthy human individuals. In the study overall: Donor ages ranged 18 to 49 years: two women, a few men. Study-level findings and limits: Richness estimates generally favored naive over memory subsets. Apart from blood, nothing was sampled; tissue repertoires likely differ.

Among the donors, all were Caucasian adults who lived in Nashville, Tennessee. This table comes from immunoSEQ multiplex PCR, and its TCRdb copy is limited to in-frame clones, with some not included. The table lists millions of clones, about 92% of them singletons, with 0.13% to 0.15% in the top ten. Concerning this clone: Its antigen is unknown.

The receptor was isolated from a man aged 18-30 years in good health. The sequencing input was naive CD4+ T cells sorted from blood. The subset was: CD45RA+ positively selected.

The CDR3 sequence is CAWSAGRYNEQFF. The CDR3, as DNA: TGTGCCTGGAGTGCCGGCCGATACAATGAGCAGTTCTTC. The chain is built from TRBV30 and TRBJ2-1; no definite D call. The CDR3 consists of 13 residues. Germline assignment: CDR1 GTSNPN and CDR2 SVGIG (reference sequence). Trimming left V 1 base short and J 4 bases short, with 8 bases between.